This T cell receptor beta chain was observed in a study of metastatic and nonmetastatic thyroid tumors. As for the study in general: Repertoire comparison spanned blood and tumor or nodule tissue of malignant and benign thyroid patients. Regarding the study as a whole: Malignant thyroid tumors reportedly had TCR beta diversity that was significantly higher than in benign nodules, in blood and tumor.

The CDR3 contains 11 residues. Germline assignment: CDR1 MNHNS and CDR2 SASEGT. In the original processing: Across clinicopathological groups, CDR3 differences served as the basis for building a distant-metastasis classifier for papillary thyroid cancer. TCRdb reanalyzed the PCR reads via MiXCR. None of the V and J calls come from the authors' own analysis; TCRdb made them. This sample has roughly 15,000 clones; around a third occur once, and the top ten carry under 30%. Notes on this clone: Its antigen remains unidentified. Sequence at one end of the junction differs from germline and may be a read error.

No patient received treatment before thyroid surgery. The sample was tumor tissue. The origin of this receptor is a female donor with papillary thyroid cancer or a benign thyroid nodule (not recorded which). Some clones in this sample may be carry-over from other donors' samples. The V gene is TRBV6-1, the J gene TRBJ2-7; D might be TRBD2 (5 bases). The CDR3 DNA reads TGTGACAGCGGCAGATCCTACGAGCAGTACTTC. It codes for CDSGRSYEQYF.